There are a few counts of the clone carrying this T cell receptor (beta chain). Authors' analysis steps: Using reference gene primer amplification, nucleated cell counts were estimated. TCRdb's table, derived via immunoSEQ multiplex PCR, lists solely in-frame clones and lacks some. V and J calls and clone size follow that table, whereas D and trimming were derived from the DNA. The sample records a few hundred thousand clones, about 85% being singletons. This specimen belongs to a study of blood T cell repertoires in COVID-19. In the study overall: Some COVID-19 samples were acute and others convalescent; all came from the United States, Italy and Spain.

The study recruited people aged about 18 to 89 years across approximately 25 US areas. Participant reports of clinical history set cohort assignment. The CDR3 totals 17 residues. V shed 2 bases and J 7 bases; nucleotides not matched to a gene: 12. CDR1 is MNHEY and CDR2 is SVGEGT in the germline V gene. The receptor was derived from a woman in her 30s who had recovered from COVID-19. The sequenced sample was PBMCs or T cells enriched from blood (not recorded which). The rearrangement links TRBV6-2 or TRBV6-3 to TRBJ2-2, with 8 bases lining up with TRBD1. The CDR3 nucleotides read TGTGCCAGCAGTTACCTTCCCGGACAGGGTTATAACGGGGAGCTGTTTTTT. Its protein product is CASSYLPGQGYNGELFF.